Listed here is a single T cell receptor beta chain. This sample is part of a study of CD8 T cells in Susac syndrome. Reverse transcription used about 0.45 to 1 ug RNA and random hexamers. TCRdb passed the immunoSEQ multiplex PCR reads through MiXCR, listing each CDR3 protein once. This table has around 150,000 distinct CDR3 sequences, just under 95% appearing once. The source is a human donor with Susac syndrome. The sample consisted of CD4+ T cells from PBMCs.

This chain's CDR3 is CASSMTSGRAIEQFF. The CDR3 nucleotides read TGTGCCAGCAGCATGACTAGCGGGAGGGCCATTGAGCAGTTCTTC. The rearrangement links TRBV9 to TRBJ2-1; 14 bases map to TRBD2. The CDR3 is 15 amino acids. Trimming cost V 4 bases and J 9 bases; bases outside gene matches: 6. CDR1 SGDLS and CDR2 YYNGEE come from the germline V gene.